This passage covers 20 T cell receptor beta chains from one sample sequenced in a study of spatial heterogeneity in lung cancer. TCRdb redid the calling of the 5' RACE reads with MiXCR, one entry per CDR3 protein. The data contain roughly 5,300 distinct CDR3 sequences, roughly 8% of them singletons. Overall study findings and caveats: Tumor mutation count correlated with how many alpha and beta TCRs expanded intratumorally.

These receptors have no known antigen. Time point in this sample: sample taken at primary tumor resection. The source was lung tumor tissue, collected at surgery. These receptors were obtained from a female donor with early-stage non-small cell lung cancer.

This clonotype was found many times. The chain links TRBV11-2 to TRBJ1-6; D perhaps matches TRBD1 (5 bases). Looked up from germline, CDR1 is SGHAT and CDR2 is FQNNGV. This CDR3 is built from 13 residues. V was shortened by 8 bases and J by 12 bases, with 17 bases between the two germline ends. The CDR3 region has the DNA TGTGCCAGCGTAAGGGACGTAGGTGAACCCCTCCACTTT. Protein sequence: CASVRDVGEPLHF.

This clonotype is labeled as medium-sized (0.01 to 0.1%). The chain employs TRBV9 and TRBJ1-2; no reliable D call. Germline values: CDR1 SGDLS, CDR2 YYNGEE. CDR3 length: 13 residues. V lost 0 bases, J lost 4 bases, and 7 bases lay in between. In nucleotides, the CDR3 is TGTGCCAGCAGCGTAGCACAGTTCTATGGCTACACCTTC. Translating gives CASSVAQFYGYTF.

This clonotype was counted ten times or more. CDR3 DNA: TGTGCCAGCAGCTACGGGACAGGGAGAGATGGCTACACCTTC. It is translated as CASSYGTGRDGYTF. This chain links TRBV7-2 with TRBJ1-2, with 9 nucleotides matching TRBD1. Unmatched junction bases numbered 6, after V lost 4 bases and J lost 6 bases. The CDR3 sequence is 14 residues long. CDR1 SGHTA and CDR2 FQGNSA come from the germline V gene.

By sample share, this clonotype is large. The genes are TRBV20-1 and TRBJ2-5; 7 bases map to TRBD1. The junction had 8 bases not matched to a gene; V was cut back by 6 bases and J by 1 base. The CDR3 extends over 14 amino acids. CDR1 and CDR2 from the germline V gene are DFQATT and SNEGSKA (reference sequence). The DNA of the CDR3 is TGCAGTGCCCCTGGACAGGAGCGCCAAGAGACCCAGTACTTC. Its protein is CSAPGQERQETQYF.

This clonotype is medium-sized by share. The rearrangement uses TRBV11-2 and TRBJ2-5; 10 bases line up with TRBD2. This CDR3 contains 16 residues. The J segment lost 5 bases and the V segment lost 5 bases, leaving 11 bases of the junction unmatched. Per germline, CDR1 SGHAT and CDR2 FQNNGV. The chain's CDR3 is CASSPSSGGFGETQYF. The DNA of the CDR3 is TGTGCCAGCAGCCCCTCTAGCGGGGGTTTCGGGGAGACCCAGTACTTC.

Judged by abundance, this clonotype is medium-sized (0.01 to 0.1%). A junction boundary mismatches the germline segment, possibly from a read error. The gene calls are TRBV3-1 and TRBJ2-7; D may be TRBD2 (5 bases). This CDR3 has 14 amino acids. CDR1 and CDR2 from the germline V gene are LGHDT and YNNKEL (reference sequence). The CDR3 sequence is CASSPRAVEGEQYF. CDR3 bases: TGTGCCAGTAGCCCGAGGGCAGTTGAGGGAGAGCAGTACTTC.

This clonotype was picked up many times. The chain is built from TRBV5-1 and TRBJ2-3; 13 bases align to TRBD2. V lost 1 base and J lost 6; bases outside the gene matches: 11. Germline V gene data show CDR1 as SGHRS and CDR2 as YFSETQ. The CDR3 runs 18 residues. CDR3 DNA: TGCGCCAGCAGCTTGAGGGCCCAGGGACTAGCGGGAACGGATACGCAGTATTTT. This translates into CASSLRAQGLAGTDTQYF. Together with reference TRBV5-1 and TRBJ2-3, the CDR3 gives the full variable domain: KAGVTQTPRYLIKTRGQQVTLSCSPISGHRSVSWYQQTPGQGLQFLFEYFSETQRNKGNFPGRFSGRQFSNSRSEMNVSTLELGDSALYLCASSLRAQGLAGTDTQYFGPGTRLTVL.

This clonotype is categorized as medium-sized. This chain joins TRBV7-8 and TRBJ2-7; TRBD2 matches 8 bases. J lost 2 bases, V lost 7 bases, and 10 bases had no gene match. CDR3 size: 15 residues. The V gene's germline CDR1 is SGHVS and CDR2 FQNEAQ. CDR3 nucleotide sequence: TGTGCCAGCAACCCCTCGGGAGGGCAGACCTACGAGCAGTACGTC. It yields the protein CASNPSGGQTYEQYV.

This clonotype appeared many times. The V call is TRBV28, the J call TRBJ2-3; the D is unclear. Germline lookup yields CDR1 MDHEN and CDR2 SYDVKM. The CDR3 has 16 residues. Between the trimmed V and J ends, which lost 3 bases and 1 base, there was a span of 14 bases. The CDR3 DNA follows: TGTGCCAGCAGTTTGTCGTTAGGCTTCGGCACAGATACGCAGTATTTT. Protein sequence: CASSLSLGFGTDTQYF.

This clonotype is categorized as medium-sized (0.01 to 0.1%). This chain links TRBV29-1 with TRBJ1-6; 10 positions match TRBD1. V dropped 4 bases and J dropped 14; count of bases not matched to a gene: 2. Germline-derived CDR1 and CDR2 are SQVTM and ANQGSEA. The CDR3 totals 11 residues. CDR3 coding DNA: TGCAGCGTTGCGGACAGGGGGGCCCTCCACTTT. Its translation is CSVADRGALHF.

This clonotype was seen repeatedly, ten times or more. CDR3 bases: TGTGCCAGCAGCCCCCTGAGCGGGGATACGCAGTATTTT. As protein: CASSPLSGDTQYF. The rearrangement uses TRBV7-9 and TRBJ2-3, with D possibly TRBD2 on 6 matching bases. V lost 5 bases, J lost 6 bases, and 12 bases lay in between. From germline, CDR1 is SEHNR and CDR2 FQNEAQ (reference sequence). The CDR3 runs 13 residues.

The table lists this clonotype with many counts. The chain joins TRBV5-1 to TRBJ2-7, with 8 nucleotides matching TRBD1. Trimming removed 4 bases from V and 7 bases from J; junction bases left unmatched: 10. The CDR3 consists of 14 residues. Germline V gene data show CDR1 as SGHRS and CDR2 as YFSETQ. For the CDR3, the DNA is TGCGCCAGCAGCATTTCGGGACAGGTTTGGGAGCAGTACTTC. The encoded protein is CASSISGQVWEQYF. Drawing the rest from reference TRBV5-1 and TRBJ2-7, the complete variable domain is KAGVTQTPRYLIKTRGQQVTLSCSPISGHRSVSWYQQTPGQGLQFLFEYFSETQRNKGNFPGRFSGRQFSNSRSEMNVSTLELGDSALYLCASSISGQVWEQYFGPGTRLTVT.

This chain joins TRBV29-1 and TRBJ1-1; 8 nucleotides agree with TRBD1. Per germline, CDR1 SQVTM and CDR2 ANQGSEA. This CDR3 comprises 14 residues. V was pared by 5 bases and J by 2 bases, with 7 bases of the junction left unmatched. CDR3 region: CSVPGTGKNTEAFF. For the CDR3, the DNA is TGCAGCGTTCCCGGGACAGGTAAAAACACTGAAGCTTTCTTT.

This chain joins TRBV3-1 and TRBJ1-6; D remains unclear. V lost 11 bases and J 1 base, leaving 12 bases between the germline ends. Germline CDR1 is LGHDT and CDR2 is YNNKEL (reference sequence). This CDR3 is 14 amino acids long. CDR3 DNA sequence: TGTGCCGGCCGAGACGTTTCCTATAATTCACCCCTCCACTTT. The encoded protein is CAGRDVSYNSPLHF.

This clonotype was found many times. The rearrangement uses TRBV5-1 and TRBJ2-1; D is possibly TRBD2 (6 bases). The CDR3 is made up of 16 amino acids. Germline V gene lookup returns CDR1 SGHRS and CDR2 YFSETQ. The ends were cut back, 2 bases at V and 9 bases at J, with 21 bases in the middle. The CDR3 reads CASSFDRVGGYSEQFF. Written as DNA, the CDR3 is TGCGCCAGCAGCTTCGATAGGGTGGGAGGTTATAGTGAGCAGTTCTTC.

The J gene is TRBJ1-1, the V gene TRBV7-2; TRBD1 matches at 7 bases. Germline CDR1 reads SGHTA; CDR2 reads FQGNSA. After removal of 5 bases from V and 6 bases from J, the junction contained 9 bases not matched to a gene. This CDR3 is built from 14 residues. CDR3 amino acids: CASSLGQVWAEAFF. In nucleotides, the CDR3 is TGTGCCAGCAGCCTAGGACAGGTCTGGGCTGAAGCTTTCTTT.

This clonotype was counted at least ten times. The chain carries TRBV7-3 and TRBJ2-1; 9 positions agree with TRBD2. This CDR3 has 16 amino acids. The V and J ends lost 5 bases and 4 bases, in that order; junction bases with no gene match: 9. In germline, CDR1 is SGHTA, CDR2 FQGTGA. This CDR3 is CASSPRAGGGYNEQFF. CDR3 nucleotides: TGTGCCAGCAGCCCACGAGCGGGGGGCGGTTACAATGAGCAGTTCTTC. Full variable domain (missing parts from reference TRBV7-3 and TRBJ2-1): GAGVSQTPSNKVTEKGKYVELRCDPISGHTALYWYRQSLGQGPEFLIYFQGTGAADDSGLPNDRFFAVRPEGSVSTLKIQRTERGDSAVYLCASSPRAGGGYNEQFFGPGTRLTVL.

The sample holds many counts of this clonotype. The chain joins TRBV27 to TRBJ1-4, with D maybe TRBD1 (6 bases). Germline CDR1 MNHEY, CDR2 SMNVEV (reference sequence). V shed 2 bases and J shed 8 bases, with 18 bases lying between them. The CDR3 runs 16 residues. The CDR3 DNA sequence: TGTGCCAGCAGTTTAATGACGGGGGCCGCGGGCGAAAAACTGTTTTTT. Translation gives CASSLMTGAAGEKLFF.

V usage is TRBV6-1 and J usage is TRBJ1-2; no definite D call. The CDR3 has 11 residues. Trimming left V 8 bases short and J 2 bases short, with 6 bases between. Germline V gene sequence: CDR1 MNHNS, CDR2 SASEGT. The DNA for the CDR3 is TGTGCCAGCGGAATGAACTATGGCTACACCTTC. Translating gives CASGMNYGYTF.

In this sample, this clonotype turned up many times. This chain links TRBV25-1 with TRBJ2-5; D uncertain. The V end lost 0 bases, the J end lost 7 bases, and 12 bases lay between the germline ends. Germline-derived CDR1 and CDR2 are MGHDK and SYGVNS. The CDR3 length is 14 residues. The DNA for the CDR3 is TGTGCCAGCAGTGAATACCCCCCCCCAGGGACCCAGTACTTC. It translates to CASSEYPPPGTQYF.